The next 18 T cell receptor beta chains were all read from a single sample in a study of blood T cell repertoires in COVID-19. Measured with immunoSEQ multiplex PCR; TCRdb has only the in-frame clones, and not every one. The top ten hold roughly 10% of the sample, which has 140,000 to 150,000 clones, 65% to 90% seen once. The sample was peripheral blood. The receptors were sampled from a man in his fifties or sixties with active or convalescent COVID-19.

The V call is TRBV11-3, the J call TRBJ2-5; possible D gene TRBD1, 6 bases. Germline CDR1 SGHNT, CDR2 YENEEA. Deletions cut 6 bases from V and 4 bases from J, with 12 bases between. CDR3 length equals 13 residues. The CDR3 DNA follows: TGTGCCAGCAGTCCGACAGGTTCAGAGACCCAGTACTTC. Residues: CASSPTGSETQYF.

The chain uses TRBV5-6 and TRBJ2-4; D not certain. The CDR3 totals 15 residues. Germline values: CDR1 SGHDT, CDR2 YYEEEE. V shed 4 bases and J shed 3 bases, with 14 bases lying between them. CDR3 protein: CASSPSGVNKNIQYF. The CDR3 DNA reads as TGTGCCAGCAGCCCCAGTGGAGTAAACAAAAACATTCAGTACTTC.

The chain recombines TRBV21-1 with TRBJ1-6. TRBV21-1 is deemed a pseudogene. CDR3 length: 17 residues. CDR3 residues: CASTKVSVSTYNSPLHF. CDR3 sequence (DNA): TGTGCCAGCACCAAGGTCAGCGTCAGCACCTATAATTCACCCCTCCACTTT.

The rearrangement uses TRBV19 and TRBJ2-6, with D tentatively TRBD1 (6 bases). This CDR3 is built from 16 residues. Germline CDR1 is LNHDA and CDR2 is SQIVND (reference sequence). V lost 2 bases and J lost 4, with 12 bases in between. As DNA, the CDR3 is TGTGCCAGTAGTATATCAGGGGCGTGGGGGGCCAACGTCCTGACTTTC. Translation gives CASSISGAWGANVLTF.

The V and J genes are TRBV10-3 and TRBJ1-3; D unresolved. The CDR3 spans 13 residues. V was cut by 8 bases and J by 2 bases, with 10 bases left in between. CDR1 ENHRY and CDR2 SYGVKD come from the germline V gene. The CDR3 bases are TGTGCCATCGGGAGCCTAACTGGAAACACCATATATTTT. Translated: CAIGSLTGNTIYF.

This chain uses TRBV10-3 with TRBJ1-2; TRBD1 matches at 9 bases. CDR1 and CDR2 from the germline V gene are ENHRY and SYGVKD. The junction had 5 bases not matched to a gene; V was cut back by 6 bases and J by 3 bases. The CDR3 sequence is 14 residues long. For the CDR3, the DNA is TGTGCCATCAGCAGCCGGGACAGGGACTATGGCTACACCTTC. It specifies CAISSRDRDYGYTF.

The J gene is TRBJ1-1, the V gene TRBV7-9; 7 nucleotides agree with TRBD1. With V trimmed by 5 bases and J by 1 base, 4 bases remained unmatched. Germline CDR1 and CDR2: SEHNR and FQNEAQ (reference sequence). The CDR3 consists of 14 residues. The CDR3 DNA reads TGTGCCAGCAGCCGACGACAGGGGAACACTGAAGCTTTCTTT. This gives the protein CASSRRQGNTEAFF.

This chain connects TRBV18 to TRBJ2-7; tentatively, D is TRBD1 (5 bases). CDR1 and CDR2 from the germline V gene are KGHSH and LQKENI. This CDR3 region has 15 residues. The germline V and J ends were trimmed by 3 bases and 6 bases, with 18 bases remaining between them. DNA of the CDR3: TGTGCCAGCTCACCGGGCCTCGAAAGGGGTTCCGAGCAGTACGTC. Its translation is CASSPGLERGSEQYV.

This chain uses TRBV18 with TRBJ1-3, with a tentative D call TRBD1 (5 bases). Germline V gene sequence: CDR1 KGHSH, CDR2 LQKENI. The CDR3 is 15 amino acids. V lost 3 bases and J 2 bases, leaving 11 bases between the germline ends. CDR3 bases: TGTGCCAGCTCACCCCAGGGAGGGGCTGGAAACACCATATATTTT. This encodes CASSPQGGAGNTIYF.

The chain combines TRBV9 with TRBJ2-1, with D perhaps TRBD2 (6 bases). The CDR3 loop spans 16 amino acids. Germline V gives CDR1 SGDLS, CDR2 YYNGEE. V gave up 5 bases and J gave up 0 bases, with 15 bases separating them. The CDR3 nucleotides read TGTGCCAGCAGTTCCTTCGGGAGCTACTCCTACAATGAGCAGTTCTTC. This encodes CASSSFGSYSYNEQFF.

The rearrangement joins TRBV19 to TRBJ2-3; D call uncertain. The CDR3 has 12 amino acids. V was cut by 5 bases and J by 2 bases, with 5 bases left in between. From germline, CDR1 is LNHDA and CDR2 SQIVND (reference sequence). The CDR3 loop is CASSDFTDTQYF. The CDR3 DNA is TGTGCCAGTAGTGACTTCACAGATACGCAGTATTTT.

This sequence joins TRBV6-5 and TRBJ1-2; TRBD1 aligns across 7 bases. This CDR3 region has 16 residues. CDR1 is MNHEY, CDR2 SVGAGI, per germline. V lost 2 bases and J lost 6; bases outside the gene matches: 12. CDR3: CASSYKTGEWWDGYTF. The CDR3 region has the DNA TGTGCCAGCAGTTACAAAACAGGGGAATGGTGGGATGGCTACACCTTC.

The V call is TRBV24-1, the J call TRBJ2-1; the match to TRBD1 covers 8 bases. V dropped 4 bases and J dropped 12; count of bases not matched to a gene: 16. The germline CDR1 and CDR2 sequences are KGHDR and SFDVKD. CDR3 length: 16 residues. CDR3 DNA sequence: TGTGCCACCAGTGACCTGGACAGGGTTCCGACAATAGGGCAGTTCTTC. This codes for CATSDLDRVPTIGQFF.

A few counts support this clone. The CDR3 protein is CAWRRGTGGRQPQHF. In DNA form, the CDR3 reads TGTGCCTGGAGGAGGGGTACAGGGGGTCGGCAGCCCCAGCATTTT. The chain carries TRBV30 and TRBJ1-5; 8 nucleotides agree with TRBD1. Germline V gene data show CDR1 as GTSNPN and CDR2 as SVGIG (reference sequence). The CDR3 has 15 amino acids. V was clipped by 3 bases and J by 7 bases; unmatched bases: 11.

This chain connects TRBV4-3 to TRBJ1-2; D might be TRBD1 (5 bases). The V and J ends lost 3 bases and 0 bases respectively, with 14 bases between them. This CDR3 is built from 16 residues. Germline assignment: CDR1 LGHNA and CDR2 YSLEER. The CDR3 sequence is CASSHSTGGSNYGYTF. The CDR3 region has the DNA TGCGCCAGCAGCCATAGTACAGGCGGATCTAACTATGGCTACACCTTC.

The gene calls are TRBV9 and TRBJ1-2; 11 bases line up with TRBD1. CDR1 and CDR2 from the germline V gene are SGDLS and YYNGEE. The CDR3 runs 14 residues. V lost 3 bases and J lost 3; bases outside the gene matches: 1. The CDR3 nucleotides are TGTGCCAGCAGCGCGGGACAGGGGGACTATGGCTACACCTTC. Residues: CASSAGQGDYGYTF.

In regard to this clone: Other DNA sequences in the same sample also yield this CDR3. The chain carries TRBV7-2 and TRBJ2-1; D is perhaps TRBD1 (6 bases). V lost 2 bases and J 7 bases, leaving 9 bases between the germline ends. Germline assignment: CDR1 SGHTA and CDR2 FQGNSA. The CDR3 sequence is 13 residues long. The CDR3 loop is CASSLWDTNEQFF. CDR3 nucleotides: TGTGCCAGCAGCTTATGGGACACGAATGAGCAGTTCTTC.

This rearrangement joins TRBV4-1 to TRBJ2-3, with D possibly TRBD2 on 5 matching bases. This CDR3 region has 15 residues. Germline CDR1 and CDR2: MGHRA and YSYEKL. With 0 bases removed from V and 4 bases from J, the gap between germline ends came to 11 bases. This chain's CDR3 is CASSQDTRTADTQYF. The CDR3 DNA reads as TGCGCCAGCAGCCAAGATACTAGAACTGCAGATACGCAGTATTTT.